This TCR beta chain is from a study of T-cell reconstitution after alpha-beta-depleted transplantation in children. Unique molecular identifiers tagged the TCRbeta library. TCRdb re-analysed the PCR reads in MiXCR, keeping a single row per CDR3 protein. Of approximately 800,000 distinct CDR3 sequences detected, approximately 15% appear once; the ten largest clones hold approximately 5%. The CDR3 is made up of 16 amino acids. Unmatched junction bases numbered 7, after V lost 5 bases and J lost 7 bases. CDR1 and CDR2 from the germline V gene are SGHAT and FQNNGV. A single count supports this clonotype. J is TRBJ2-1 and V is TRBV11-2; 14 bases are a match to TRBD2. This clonotype was sampled from a male patient aged 10 to 17 who had a stem cell transplant for acute lymphoblastic leukemia, so the T cells may come from the graft donor. The material was PBMCs, mostly from graft donor cells, obtained 360 days after TCRalphabeta/CD19-depleted stem cell transplant. CDR3 in amino acids: CASSMGLAGVQNEQFF. CDR3 sequence (DNA): TGTGCCAGCAGCATGGGACTAGCGGGAGTGCAAAATGAGCAGTTCTTC.